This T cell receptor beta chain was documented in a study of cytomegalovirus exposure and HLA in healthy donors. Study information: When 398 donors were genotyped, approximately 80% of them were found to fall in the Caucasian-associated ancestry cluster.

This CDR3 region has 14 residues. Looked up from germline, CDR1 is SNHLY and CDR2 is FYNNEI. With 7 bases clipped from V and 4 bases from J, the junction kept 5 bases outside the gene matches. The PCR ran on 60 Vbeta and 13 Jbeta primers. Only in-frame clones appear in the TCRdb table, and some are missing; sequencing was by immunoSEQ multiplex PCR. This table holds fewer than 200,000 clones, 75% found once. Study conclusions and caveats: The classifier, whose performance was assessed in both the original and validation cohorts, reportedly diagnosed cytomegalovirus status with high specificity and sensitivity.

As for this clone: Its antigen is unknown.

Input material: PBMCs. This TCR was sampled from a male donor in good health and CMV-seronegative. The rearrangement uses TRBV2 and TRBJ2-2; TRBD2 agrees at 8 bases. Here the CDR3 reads CASTSGSATGELFF. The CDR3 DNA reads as TGTGCCAGCACCAGCGGGAGTGCCACCGGGGAGCTGTTTTTT.